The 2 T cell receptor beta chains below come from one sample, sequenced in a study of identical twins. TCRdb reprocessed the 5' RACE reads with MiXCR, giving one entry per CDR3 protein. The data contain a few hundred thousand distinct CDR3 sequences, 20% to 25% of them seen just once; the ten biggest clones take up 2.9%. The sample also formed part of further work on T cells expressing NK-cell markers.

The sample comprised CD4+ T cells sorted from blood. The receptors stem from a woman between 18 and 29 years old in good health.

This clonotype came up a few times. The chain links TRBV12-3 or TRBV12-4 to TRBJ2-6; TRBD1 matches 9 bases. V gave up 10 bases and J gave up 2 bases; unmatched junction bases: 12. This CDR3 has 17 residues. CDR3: CATCTGQGIPGANVLTF. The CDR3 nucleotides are TGTGCCACCTGTACAGGACAGGGGATCCCTGGGGCCAACGTCCTGACTTTC.

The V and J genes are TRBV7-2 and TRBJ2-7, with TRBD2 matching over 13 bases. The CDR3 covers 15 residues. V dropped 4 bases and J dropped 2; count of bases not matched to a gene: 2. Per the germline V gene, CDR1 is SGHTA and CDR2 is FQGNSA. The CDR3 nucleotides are TGTGCCAGCAGCTCCGGGACTAGCGGGACCTACGAGCAGTACTTC. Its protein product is CASSSGTSGTYEQYF.